This T cell receptor (beta chain) emerged from a study of Graves' ophthalmopathy and Graves' hyperthyroidism. General observations from the study: A majority of expanded thyroid clonotypes exceeding 0.001 frequency were likewise present in blood. With over 85% sensitivity and 70% to 82% specificity, a 13-signature model separated ophthalmopathy from stable hyperthyroidism.

CDR3 length equals 15 residues. Deletions cut 4 bases from V and 5 bases from J, with 17 bases between. From germline, CDR1 is SNHLY and CDR2 FYNNEI. Hyperthyroidism is called stable when no ophthalmopathy develops within 18 months of follow-up. Orbital computed tomography, thyroid ultrasound, TRAb, serum thyroxine and clinical symptoms formed the basis of diagnosis. This clonotype was detected ten times or more. Its antigen is not known. RNA transcripts yielded amplified TCR beta CDR3 regions. An initial RT-PCR round employing HTBI primers preceded a second-round multiplex PCR. TCRdb analysed the multiplex PCR reads with MiXCR anew, one entry per CDR3 protein. In the table there are about 370,000 distinct CDR3 sequences, about 17% of which are singletons.

The sequencing sample was made of peripheral blood. The receptor was isolated from an adult woman with stable Graves' hyperthyroidism. The chain is built from TRBV2 and TRBJ2-5; D is perhaps TRBD1 (7 bases). DNA of the CDR3: TGTGCCAGCAGTGGACTAGGGGGCGCCGAGGAGACCCAGTACTTC. It translates to CASSGLGGAEETQYF.